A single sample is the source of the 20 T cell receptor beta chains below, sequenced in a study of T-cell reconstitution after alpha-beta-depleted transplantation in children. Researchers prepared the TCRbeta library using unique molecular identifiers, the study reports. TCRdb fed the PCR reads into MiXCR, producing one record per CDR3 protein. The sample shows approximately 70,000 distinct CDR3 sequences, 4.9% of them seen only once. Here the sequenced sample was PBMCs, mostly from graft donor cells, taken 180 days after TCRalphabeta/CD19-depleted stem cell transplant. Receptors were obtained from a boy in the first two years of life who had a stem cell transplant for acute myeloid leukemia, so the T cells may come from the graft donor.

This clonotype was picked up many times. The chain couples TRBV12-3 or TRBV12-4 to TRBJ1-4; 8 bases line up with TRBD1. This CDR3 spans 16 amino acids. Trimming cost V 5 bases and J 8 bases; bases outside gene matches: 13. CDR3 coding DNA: TGTGCCAGCAGTCCTCACCTCACAGGGGGTGGGGAAAAACTGTTTTTT. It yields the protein CASSPHLTGGGEKLFF.

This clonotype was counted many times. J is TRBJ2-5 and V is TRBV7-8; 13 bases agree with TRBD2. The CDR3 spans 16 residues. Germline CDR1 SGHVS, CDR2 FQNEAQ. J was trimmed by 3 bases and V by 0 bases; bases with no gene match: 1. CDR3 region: CASSLAGTSGEETQYF. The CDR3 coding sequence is TGTGCCAGCAGCTTAGCCGGGACTAGCGGGGAAGAGACCCAGTACTTC.

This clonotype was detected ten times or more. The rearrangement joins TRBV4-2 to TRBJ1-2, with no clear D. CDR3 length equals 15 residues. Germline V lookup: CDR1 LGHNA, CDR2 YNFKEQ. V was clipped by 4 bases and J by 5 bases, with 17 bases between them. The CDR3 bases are TGTGCCAGCAGCCTAGTACCAGAGGGAGGATATGGCTACACCTTC. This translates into CASSLVPEGGYGYTF.

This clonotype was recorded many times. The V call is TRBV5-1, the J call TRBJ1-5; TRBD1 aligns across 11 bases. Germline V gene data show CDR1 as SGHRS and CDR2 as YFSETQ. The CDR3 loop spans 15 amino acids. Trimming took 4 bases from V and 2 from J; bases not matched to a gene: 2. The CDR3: CASSRTGGRNQPQHF. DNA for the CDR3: TGCGCCAGCAGCCGGACAGGGGGCCGCAATCAGCCCCAGCATTTT.

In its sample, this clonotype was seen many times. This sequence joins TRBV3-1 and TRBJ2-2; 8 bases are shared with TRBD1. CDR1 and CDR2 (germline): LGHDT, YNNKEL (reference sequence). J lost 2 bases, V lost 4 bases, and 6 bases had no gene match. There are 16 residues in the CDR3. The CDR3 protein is CASSRGTGRNTGELFF. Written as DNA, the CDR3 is TGTGCCAGCAGCCGGGGGACAGGCCGAAACACCGGGGAGCTGTTTTTT.

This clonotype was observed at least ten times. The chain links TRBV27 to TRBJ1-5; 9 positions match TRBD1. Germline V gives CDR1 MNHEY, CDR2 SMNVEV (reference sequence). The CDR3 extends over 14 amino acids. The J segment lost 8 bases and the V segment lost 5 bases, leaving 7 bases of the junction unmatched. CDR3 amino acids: CASSPTGGTKPQHF. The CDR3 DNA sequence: TGTGCCAGCAGTCCGACAGGGGGTACGAAGCCCCAGCATTTT.

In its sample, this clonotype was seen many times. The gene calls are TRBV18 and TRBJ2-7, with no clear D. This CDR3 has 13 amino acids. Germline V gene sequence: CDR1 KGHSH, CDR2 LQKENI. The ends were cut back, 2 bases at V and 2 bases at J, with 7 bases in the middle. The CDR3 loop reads CASSPGVPYEQYF. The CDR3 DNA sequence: TGTGCCAGCTCACCAGGCGTTCCCTACGAGCAGTACTTC.

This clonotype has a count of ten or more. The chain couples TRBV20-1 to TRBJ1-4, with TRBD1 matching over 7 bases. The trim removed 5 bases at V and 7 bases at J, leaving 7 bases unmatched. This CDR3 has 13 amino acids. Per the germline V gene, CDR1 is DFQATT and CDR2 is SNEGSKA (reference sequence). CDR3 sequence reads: CSAYRDSSEKLFF. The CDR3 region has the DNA TGCAGTGCTTACCGGGACAGTAGTGAAAAACTGTTTTTT.

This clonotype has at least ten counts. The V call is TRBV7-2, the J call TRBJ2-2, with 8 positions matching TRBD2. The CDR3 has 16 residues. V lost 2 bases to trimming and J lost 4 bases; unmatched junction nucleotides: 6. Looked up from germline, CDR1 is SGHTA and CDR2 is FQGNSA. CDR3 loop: CASSLHGGVATGELFF. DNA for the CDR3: TGTGCCAGCAGCTTACACGGGGGGGTTGCCACCGGGGAGCTGTTTTTT.

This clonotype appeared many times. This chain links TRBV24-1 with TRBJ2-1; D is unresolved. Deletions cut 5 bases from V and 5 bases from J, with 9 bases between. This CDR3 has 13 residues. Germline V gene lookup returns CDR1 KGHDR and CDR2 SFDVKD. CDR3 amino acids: CATSGRLDNEQFF. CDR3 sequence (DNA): TGTGCCACCAGTGGCAGGTTGGACAATGAGCAGTTCTTC.

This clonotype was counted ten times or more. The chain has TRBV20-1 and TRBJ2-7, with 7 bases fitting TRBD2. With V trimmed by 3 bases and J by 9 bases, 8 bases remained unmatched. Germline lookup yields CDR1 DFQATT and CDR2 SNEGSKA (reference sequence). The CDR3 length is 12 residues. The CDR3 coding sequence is TGCAGTGCTAGGTCCGACGGGGAGGGGCAGTACTTC. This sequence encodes CSARSDGEGQYF.

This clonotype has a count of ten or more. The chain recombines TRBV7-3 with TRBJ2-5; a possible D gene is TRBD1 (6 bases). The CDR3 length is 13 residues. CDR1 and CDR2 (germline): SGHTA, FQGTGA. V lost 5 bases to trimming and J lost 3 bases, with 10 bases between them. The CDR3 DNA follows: TGTGCCAGCAGCCCTCGGACAGAAGAGACCCAGTACTTC. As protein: CASSPRTEETQYF.

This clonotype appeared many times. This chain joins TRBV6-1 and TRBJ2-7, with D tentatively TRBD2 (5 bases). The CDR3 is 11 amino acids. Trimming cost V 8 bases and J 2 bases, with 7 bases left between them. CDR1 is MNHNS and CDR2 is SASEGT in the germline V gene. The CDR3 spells CASGLTYEQYV. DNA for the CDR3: TGTGCCAGCGGACTGACCTACGAGCAGTACGTC.

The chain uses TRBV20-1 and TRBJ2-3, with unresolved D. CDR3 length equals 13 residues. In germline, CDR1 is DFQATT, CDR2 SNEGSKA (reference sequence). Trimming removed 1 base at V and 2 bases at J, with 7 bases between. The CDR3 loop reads CSARGGFTDTQYF. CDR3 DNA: TGCAGTGCTAGAGGAGGTTTCACAGATACGCAGTATTTT.

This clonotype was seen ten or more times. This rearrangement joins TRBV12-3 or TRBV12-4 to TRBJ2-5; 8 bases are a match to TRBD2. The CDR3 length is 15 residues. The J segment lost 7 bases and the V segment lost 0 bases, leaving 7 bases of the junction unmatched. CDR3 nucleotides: TGTGCCAGCAGTTTAGCGGGGGCCCGGGAGGGGACCCAGTACTTC. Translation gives CASSLAGAREGTQYF.

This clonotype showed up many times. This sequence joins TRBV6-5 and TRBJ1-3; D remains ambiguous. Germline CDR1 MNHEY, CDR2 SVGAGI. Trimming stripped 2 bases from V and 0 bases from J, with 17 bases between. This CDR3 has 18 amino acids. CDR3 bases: TGTGCCAGCAGTTACAGACAAGGCGTCCCCTTCTCTGGAAACACCATATATTTT. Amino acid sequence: CASSYRQGVPFSGNTIYF.

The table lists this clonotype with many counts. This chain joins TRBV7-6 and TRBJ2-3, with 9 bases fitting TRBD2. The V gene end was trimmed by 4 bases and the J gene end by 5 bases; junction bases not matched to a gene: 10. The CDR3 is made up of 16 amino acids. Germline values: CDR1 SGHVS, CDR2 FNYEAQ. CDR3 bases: TGTGCCAGCAGCTCCCTGGCGGGGGGGCCCAAAGATACGCAGTATTTT. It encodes CASSSLAGGPKDTQYF.

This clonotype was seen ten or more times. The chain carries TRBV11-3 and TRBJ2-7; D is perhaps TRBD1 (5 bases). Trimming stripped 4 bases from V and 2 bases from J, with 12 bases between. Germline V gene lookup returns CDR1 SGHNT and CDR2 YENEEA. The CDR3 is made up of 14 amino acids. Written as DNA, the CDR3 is TGTGCCAGCAGCTACCAGACAGAAACCTACGAGCAGTACTTC. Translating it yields CASSYQTETYEQYF.

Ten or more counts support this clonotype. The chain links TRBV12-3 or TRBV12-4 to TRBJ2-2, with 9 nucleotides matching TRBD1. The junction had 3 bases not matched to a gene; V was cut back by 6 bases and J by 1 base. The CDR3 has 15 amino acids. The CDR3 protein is CASREGQGNTGELFF. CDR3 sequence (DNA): TGTGCCAGCAGGGAGGGACAGGGGAACACCGGGGAGCTGTTTTTT.

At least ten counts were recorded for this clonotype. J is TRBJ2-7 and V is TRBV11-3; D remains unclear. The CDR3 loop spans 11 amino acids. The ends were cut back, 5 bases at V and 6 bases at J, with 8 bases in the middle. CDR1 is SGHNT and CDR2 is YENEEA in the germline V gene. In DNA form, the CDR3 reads TGTGCCAGCAGCCTCTCGGGCGAGCAGTACTTC. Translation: CASSLSGEQYF. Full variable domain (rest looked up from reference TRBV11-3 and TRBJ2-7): EAGVVQSPRYKIIEKKQPVAFWCNPISGHNTLYWYLQNLGQGPELLIRYENEEAVDDSQLPKDRFSAERLKGVDSTLKIQPAELGDSAVYLCASSLSGEQYFGPGTRLTVT.